The present entry profiles one TCR beta chain with its context. Trimming removed 5 bases from V and 13 bases from J; junction bases left unmatched: 12. The germline V gene encodes CDR1 SGHVS and CDR2 FQNEAQ. The CDR3 has 14 residues. The sample originates from a study of blood T cell repertoires in COVID-19. For the study at large: From the United States, Italy and Spain came samples of acute and convalescent COVID-19.

Here immunoSEQ multiplex PCR was the method, and the copy in TCRdb shows in-frame clones only, minus some. Here the sample spans some 120,000 clones, 70% to 90% being singletons. This rearrangement joins TRBV7-8 to TRBJ1-3; 9 bases map to TRBD1. Sequenced: peripheral blood. The receptor was derived from a woman in her forties or fifties with acute or convalescent COVID-19. The CDR3 DNA reads as TGTGCCAGCAGCGGGCGGACAGGGGTGCTTGGGATATATTTT. It codes for CASSGRTGVLGIYF.